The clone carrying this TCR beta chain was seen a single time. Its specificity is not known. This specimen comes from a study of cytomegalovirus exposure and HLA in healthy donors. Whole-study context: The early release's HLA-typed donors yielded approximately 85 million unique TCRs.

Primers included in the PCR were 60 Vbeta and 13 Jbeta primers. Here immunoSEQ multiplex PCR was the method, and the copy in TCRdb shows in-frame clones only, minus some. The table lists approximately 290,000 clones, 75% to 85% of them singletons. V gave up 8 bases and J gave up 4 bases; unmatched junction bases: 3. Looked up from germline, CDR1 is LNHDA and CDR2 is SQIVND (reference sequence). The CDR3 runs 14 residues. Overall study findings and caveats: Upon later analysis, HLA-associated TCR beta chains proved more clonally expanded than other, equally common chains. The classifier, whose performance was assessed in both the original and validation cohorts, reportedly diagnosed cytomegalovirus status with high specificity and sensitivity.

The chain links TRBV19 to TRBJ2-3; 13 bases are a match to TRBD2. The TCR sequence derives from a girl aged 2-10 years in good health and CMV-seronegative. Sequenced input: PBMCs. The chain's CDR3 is CASGLAGEADTQYF. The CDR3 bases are TGTGCCAGTGGACTAGCGGGAGAAGCAGATACGCAGTATTTT.